This entry lists 8 T cell receptor beta chains sequenced from one sample in a study of early T cells in non-severe SARS-CoV-2 infection. MiXCR, applied by TCRdb to the 5' RACE reads, yields one record per CDR3 protein. Of 60,000 or so distinct CDR3 sequences listed, around 13% are singletons. Sequences were obtained from whole blood. All receptors derive from an adult who was a healthcare worker with PCR-confirmed SARS-CoV-2 infection or an uninfected control (not recorded which).

This clonotype was recorded many times. The rearrangement uses TRBV7-9 and TRBJ2-1; D might be TRBD1 or TRBD2, each matching 6 bases. CDR3 length: 15 amino acids. In germline, CDR1 is SEHNR, CDR2 FQNEAQ (reference sequence). V lost 7 bases and J 6 bases, leaving 19 bases between the germline ends. DNA for the CDR3: TGTGCCAGCACCCCAGAGGGGGGTTCCGTCAATGAGCAGTTCTTC. Its translation is CASTPEGGSVNEQFF.

This clonotype was seen a handful of times. The rearrangement uses TRBV2 and TRBJ1-6, with a weak D call TRBD1 (5 bases). There are 14 residues in the CDR3. Germline values: CDR1 SNHLY, CDR2 FYNNEI. Trimming left V 10 bases short and J 2 bases short, with 12 bases between. CDR3 in DNA: TGTGCCACCTCGGGGGACGCCTATAATTCACCCCTCCACTTT. Translating gives CATSGDAYNSPLHF.

This clonotype was observed at least ten times. The CDR3 sequence: CSALNTEAFF. The CDR3 nucleotides read TGCAGCGCACTGAACACTGAAGCTTTCTTT. This chain uses TRBV29-1 with TRBJ1-1; D remains ambiguous. Trimming left V 7 bases short and J 0 bases short, with 3 bases between. Germline values: CDR1 SQVTM, CDR2 ANQGSEA. The CDR3 consists of 10 residues.

This chain connects TRBV7-2 to TRBJ1-1; D not resolved. CDR1 and CDR2 (germline): SGHTA, FQGNSA. Between the trimmed V and J ends, which lost 6 bases and 3 bases, there was a span of 14 bases. The CDR3 runs 14 residues. The CDR3: CASRAGVQYTEAFF. The CDR3 DNA sequence: TGTGCCAGCAGAGCCGGTGTACAGTACACTGAAGCTTTCTTT.

This clonotype was observed many times. This chain connects TRBV30 to TRBJ1-2; no reliable D call. V was pared by 3 bases and J by 4 bases, with 12 bases between. This CDR3 has 13 amino acids. Germline CDR1 is GTSNPN and CDR2 is SVGIG (reference sequence). The CDR3, as DNA: TGTGCCTGGAGCCTCCATAACCTCTATGGCTACACCTTC. It codes for CAWSLHNLYGYTF.

This clonotype was found many times. J is TRBJ2-1 and V is TRBV2; D is unresolved. Trimming removed 4 bases from V and 8 bases from J, with 15 bases in between. The CDR3 contains 14 residues. Germline values: CDR1 SNHLY, CDR2 FYNNEI. This CDR3 reads CASSVNEKIDEQFF. CDR3 in DNA: TGTGCCAGCAGTGTGAACGAAAAAATAGATGAGCAGTTCTTC.

This clonotype appeared a few times. The chain joins TRBV18 to TRBJ2-5, with D tentatively TRBD1 (6 bases). Germline V gene sequence: CDR1 KGHSH, CDR2 LQKENI. V lost 2 bases and J lost 4, with 8 bases in between. The CDR3 consists of 13 residues. In nucleotides, the CDR3 is TGTGCCAGCTCACCAAAAGGGGGAGAGACCCAGTACTTC. Translated, it gives CASSPKGGETQYF.

The chain links TRBV11-2 to TRBJ2-7; 7 bases agree with TRBD1. Germline CDR1 SGHAT, CDR2 FQNNGV. The CDR3 spans 15 residues. The V gene end was trimmed by 3 bases and the J gene end by 4 bases; junction bases not matched to a gene: 9. The CDR3 region has the DNA TGTGCCAGCAGCTTTTCACCGGGACAGTCTTACGAGCAGTACTTC. Amino acids: CASSFSPGQSYEQYF.